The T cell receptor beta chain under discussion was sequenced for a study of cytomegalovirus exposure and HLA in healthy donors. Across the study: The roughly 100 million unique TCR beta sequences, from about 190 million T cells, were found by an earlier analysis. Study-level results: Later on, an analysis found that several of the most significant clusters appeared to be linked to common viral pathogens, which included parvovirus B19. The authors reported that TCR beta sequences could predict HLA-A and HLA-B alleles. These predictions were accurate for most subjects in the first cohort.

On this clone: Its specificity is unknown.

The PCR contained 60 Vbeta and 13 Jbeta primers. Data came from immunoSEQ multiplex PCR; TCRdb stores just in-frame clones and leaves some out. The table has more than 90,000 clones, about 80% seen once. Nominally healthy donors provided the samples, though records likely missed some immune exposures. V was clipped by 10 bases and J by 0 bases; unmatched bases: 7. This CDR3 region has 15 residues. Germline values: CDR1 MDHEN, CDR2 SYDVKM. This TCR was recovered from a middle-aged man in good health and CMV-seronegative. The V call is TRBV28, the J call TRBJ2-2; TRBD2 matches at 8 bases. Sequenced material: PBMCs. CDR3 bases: TGTGCCACCAGCTCGACTAGCGCGAACACCGGGGAGCTGTTTTTT. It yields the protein CATSSTSANTGELFF.